The subject of this entry is one T cell receptor (beta chain). It has no known antigen specificity. No base quality information exists; no much larger clone differs at one position. The immunoSEQ Assay was used to sequence TCRbeta CDR3 regions. After extraction, genomic DNA underwent amplification by bias-controlled multiplex PCR, followed by high-throughput sequencing. The paper's data handling went like this. To quantify the absolute abundance of each unique TCRbeta CDR3 region, sequences were collapsed and filtered. Usable DNA was measured by amplifying reference genes present in all nucleated cells, and TCRbeta template counts were normalized to that usable DNA to estimate T cell fraction. Repertoire TCRs were annotated as SARS-CoV-2-specific when V gene, CDR3 amino acid sequence and J gene were exactly matched to a known reactive TCR set. The reference SARS-CoV-2 TCR set was derived from MIRA and filtered for enrichment in COVID-19-positive ImmuneCODE repertoires, a step that removed public or cross-reactive TCRs. Drawing on the MIRA antigens, annotated TCRs were analysed further at the level of specific ORF or position within ORF. Depth was the summed frequency of annotated unique rearrangements, while breadth was defined as annotated unique rearrangements over total unique productive rearrangements. Two-sided Wilcoxon rank-sum tests were applied when comparing TCR breadth between groups. In its TCRdb copy, this immuneACCESS table keeps in-frame sequences only and misses some clones. Where compared with another copy, unresolved V genes explain less than half of these, and the others have no known cause. The V and J calls and clone size come from that table; D and trimming were worked out from the DNA. The sample table records some 350,000 clones; around 83% of these occur just once. The leading ten clones occupy 3% to 4% of the sample.

The entry originates in a study of Ad26.COV2.S vaccination and SARS-CoV-2 variants (dated by TCRdb to the early 2020s). With respect to the entire study: Vaccine-arm donors were drawn from COV1001, a multicentre, randomized, double-blind, placebo-controlled phase I-IIa trial of Ad26.COV2.S in healthy adults. Ad26.COV2.S was administered intramuscularly at a dose of 5x10^10 or 1x10^11 viral particles, either as one shot or as two shots given 56 days apart. Sequencing of the TCRbeta repertoire served to evaluate the specificity and breadth of SARS-CoV-2-reactive T cell receptors following Ad26.COV2.S vaccination. The TCR-sequenced set comprised about 30 samples: about 19 Ad26.COV2.S vaccine recipients, 5 placebo recipients and 8 SARS-CoV-2 convalescent individuals. Trial participants were randomized into five groups of five: low-dose or high-dose Ad26.COV2.S given once or twice, or placebo on both occasions. Throughout the experiments and outcome assessment, investigators stayed blinded to trial group allocation.

Interpreted using the paper, the treatment or condition label stands for: 15 to 20 received Ad26.COV2.S at low or high dose, single or two shots; roughly five received placebo; per-sample allocation not given. For vaccine and placebo recipients, the sequenced repertoires came from samples collected on day 63 after the first injection. Between 29 July and 7 August 2020, Cohort 1b enrolled about two dozen adults aged 18-55 years at one site in Boston, USA. Ad26.COV2.S was a replication-incompetent adenovirus type 26 vector expressing a prefusion-stabilized SARS-CoV-2 spike protein from the original Wuhan strain. Points the paper makes about the study in general: After vaccination, substantial breadth of spike-specific CD8+ and CD4+ T cell responses was reported. The study was not powered to compare responses between vaccine doses or regimens. According to the authors, total T cell responses may have been underestimated by the TCR breadth and depth analyses. Compared with placebo recipients, Ad26.COV2.S recipients showed higher spike-specific TCR breadth (P = 0.0014). Non-spike TCR breadth was comparable between vaccine and placebo recipients, consistent with the vaccine containing only spike.

Via the germline V gene (reference sequence), CDR1 is DFQATT and CDR2 SNEGSKA. Trimming takes 3 bases from V and 2 bases from J, and the germline ends sit 20 bases apart. Counted from cysteine to phenylalanine, this CDR3 has 16 amino acids. Of all the DNA, just the CDR3 is kept, 48 bases in frame from base 1. The sequence derives from a person between 18 and 65 years old who received the Ad26.COV2.S COVID-19 vaccine or a placebo. The sequence links TRBV20-1 to TRBJ2-7; a tentative D call is TRBD2 (6 bases match). Sequenced material: peripheral blood, taken in a trial of Ad26.COV2.S vaccine versus placebo. The nucleotide sequence is TGCAGTGCTAGTCCGACCATGGTGGGGGGTACCTACGAGCAGTACTTC. The encoded protein is CSASPTMVGGTYEQYF.